This T cell receptor (beta chain) was captured by sequencing in a study of T cell responses to AZD1222 COVID-19 vaccine. Here immunoSEQ multiplex PCR was the method, and the copy in TCRdb shows in-frame clones only, minus some. The table lists around 160,000 clones, approximately 90% of them singletons. The CDR3 has 14 amino acids. CDR1 is SGHVS, CDR2 FQNEAQ, per germline. The V and J ends lost 5 bases and 2 bases respectively, with 10 bases between them. Study outcomes and limitations: Dominant at 160-218 and 743-854, vaccine-associated CD4 TCRs also spanned spike. Among the donors, most were white British and more were female, and clonal diversity was possibly underestimated. Unmutated regions of variants are reportedly targeted by nearly half of spike-specific TCRs.

Pooling covered second doses at about 4 or about 12 weeks. For this clone: What it binds is not known.

V is TRBV7-8 and J is TRBJ2-1; TRBD2 might be the D (6 bases). The input for sequencing was peripheral blood, taken 28 days after the second AZD1222 dose. The clonotype was recovered from an adult who received the AZD1222 COVID-19 vaccine. This chain's CDR3 is CASSPGLTYNEQFF. The CDR3 coding sequence is TGTGCCAGCAGCCCAGGACTAACCTACAATGAGCAGTTCTTC. Based on the CDR3 plus reference TRBV7-8 and TRBJ2-1, the full variable domain is GAGVSQSPRYKVAKRGQDVALRCDPISGHVSLFWYQQALGQGPEFLTYFQNEAQLDKSGLPSDRFFAERPEGSVSTLKIQRTQQEDSAVYLCASSPGLTYNEQFFGPGTRLTVL.